These 2 T cell receptor beta chains originate from one sample sequenced in a study of cytomegalovirus exposure and HLA in healthy donors. The table came from immunoSEQ multiplex PCR; TCRdb's copy has only in-frame clones and leaves some out. The sample carries 130,000 or so clones, 90% recorded once. The sequenced sample consisted of PBMCs. Receptor source: a woman younger than 45 in good health and CMV-seropositive.

This sequence joins TRBV7-9 and TRBJ2-2, with D perhaps TRBD1 (5 bases). The CDR3 spans 16 residues. The V gene lost 2 bases and the J gene lost 4 bases, with 14 bases spanning the gap. Germline CDR1 SEHNR, CDR2 FQNEAQ (reference sequence). For the CDR3, the DNA is TGTGCCAGCAGCTTACCGATGGGGCCAGGCACCGGGGAGCTGTTTTTT. Its translation is CASSLPMGPGTGELFF.

The chain recombines TRBV11-2 with TRBJ2-2; D is unclear. The CDR3 has 14 amino acids. CDR1 is SGHAT, CDR2 FQNNGV, per germline. V lost 5 bases to trimming and J lost 6 bases, with 13 bases between them. The CDR3 spells CASSPPIRSGELFF. CDR3 nucleotides: TGTGCCAGCAGCCCCCCGATTCGGTCCGGGGAGCTGTTTTTT.